This TCR beta chain derives from a study of blood T cell repertoires in COVID-19. Methods used by the authors: The assay estimated nucleated cells by amplifying reference gene primers. Repertoires were generated with immunoSEQ multiplex PCR, while TCRdb's copy carries only in-frame clones and drops some. V and J calls and clone size are as listed in that table; D and trimming were resolved from the DNA. The data hold 110,000 or so clones, with about four fifths observed a single time. Germline lookup yields CDR1 SGDLS and CDR2 YYNGEE. CDR3 size: 13 residues. V lost 6 bases to trimming and J lost 3 bases, with 10 bases between them.

The chain couples TRBV9 to TRBJ1-5, with D hard to call. The sequenced sample consisted of peripheral blood. This TCR derives from a middle-aged woman with acute or convalescent COVID-19. CDR3 sequence reads: CASTPGVNQPQHF. CDR3 nucleotide sequence: TGTGCCAGCACTCCGGGAGTCAATCAGCCCCAGCATTTT.